This T cell receptor beta chain came from a study of shared clonotypes between healthy human individuals. As regards this clone: Additional DNA sequences in this sample encode the identical CDR3.

This table comes from immunoSEQ multiplex PCR, and its TCRdb copy is limited to in-frame clones, with some not included. Here the sample spans about 380,000 clones, 96% being singletons. The V gene lost 3 bases and the J gene lost 9 bases, with 6 bases spanning the gap. Germline loops: CDR1 SEHNR, CDR2 FQNEAQ (reference sequence). This CDR3 spans 11 amino acids. This clonotype was sampled from a man aged 25-45 years in good health. Material for sequencing was memory CD8+ T cells sorted from blood. The subset was: CD45RO+ cells pooled with CCR7-negative TemRA cells. The chain uses TRBV7-9 and TRBJ2-1, with D maybe TRBD2 (6 bases). CDR3 nucleotides: TGTGCCAGCAGCTTGCGGGGTGAGCAGTTCTTC. Amino acid sequence: CASSLRGEQFF.